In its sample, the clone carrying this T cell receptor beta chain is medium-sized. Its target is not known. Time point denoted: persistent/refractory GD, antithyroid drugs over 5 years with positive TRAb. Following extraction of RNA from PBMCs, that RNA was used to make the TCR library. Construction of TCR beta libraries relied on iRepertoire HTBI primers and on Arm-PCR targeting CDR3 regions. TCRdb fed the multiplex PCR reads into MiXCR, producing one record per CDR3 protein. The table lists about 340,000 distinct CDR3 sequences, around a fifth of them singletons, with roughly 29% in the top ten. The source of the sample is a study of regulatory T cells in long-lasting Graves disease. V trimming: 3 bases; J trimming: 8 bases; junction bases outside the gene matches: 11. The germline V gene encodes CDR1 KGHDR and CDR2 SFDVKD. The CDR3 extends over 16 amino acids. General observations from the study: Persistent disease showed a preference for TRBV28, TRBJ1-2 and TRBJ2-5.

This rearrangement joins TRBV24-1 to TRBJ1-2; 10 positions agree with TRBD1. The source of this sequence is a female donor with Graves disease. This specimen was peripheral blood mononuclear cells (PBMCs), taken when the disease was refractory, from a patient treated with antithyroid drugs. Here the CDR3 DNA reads TGTGCCACCAGTGATCGGGACAGGGGAAGGTATGCGGGCTACACCTTC. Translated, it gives CATSDRDRGRYAGYTF.